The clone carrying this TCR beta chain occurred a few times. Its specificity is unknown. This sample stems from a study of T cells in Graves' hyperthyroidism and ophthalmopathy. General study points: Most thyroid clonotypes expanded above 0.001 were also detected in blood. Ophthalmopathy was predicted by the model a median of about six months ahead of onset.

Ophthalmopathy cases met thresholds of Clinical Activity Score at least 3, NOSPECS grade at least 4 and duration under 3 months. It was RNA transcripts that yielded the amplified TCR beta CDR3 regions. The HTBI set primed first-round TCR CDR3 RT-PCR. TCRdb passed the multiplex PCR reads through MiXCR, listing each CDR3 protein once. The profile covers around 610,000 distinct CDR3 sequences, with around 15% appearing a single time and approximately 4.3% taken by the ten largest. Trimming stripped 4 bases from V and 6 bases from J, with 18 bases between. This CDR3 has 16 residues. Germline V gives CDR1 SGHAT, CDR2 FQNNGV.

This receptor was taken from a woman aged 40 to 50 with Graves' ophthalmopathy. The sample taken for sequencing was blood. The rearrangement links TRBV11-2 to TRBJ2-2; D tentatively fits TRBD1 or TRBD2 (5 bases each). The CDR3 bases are TGTGCCAGCAGCTCATACAGGAATTTGGGGGCCGGGGAGCTGTTTTTT. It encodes CASSSYRNLGAGELFF.